This is a list of T cell receptor beta chains from one sample in a study of T cells in tumors after PD-1 blockade. The data were produced by immunoSEQ multiplex PCR, yet TCRdb's version contains in-frame clones alone and is incomplete. The data contain around 46,000 clones, 79% of them seen just once; the ten biggest clones take up approximately 15%. The input for sequencing was PBMCs, taken before anti-PD-1 treatment. Every receptor here comes from a human donor with basal cell carcinoma. Each CDR3 is given with its conserved first and last residue. A D gene is named only where the DNA matches it firmly.

j_call | d_call | v_call | cdr3_aa
TRBJ1-1 | NA | TRBV7-2 | CASRGGGALNTEAFF
TRBJ1-1 | TRBD1 | TRBV6-2/TRBV6-3 | CASSRRWGQGRTEAFF
TRBJ1-1 | NA | TRBV6-5 | CASSVLQGGTEAFF
TRBJ2-5 | NA | TRBV9 | CASSVSGTSTETQYF
TRBJ2-6 | NA | TRBV5-6 | CASIARAGANVLTF
TRBJ2-5 | TRBD2 | TRBV7-3 | CASSPGLAGQETQYF
TRBJ2-7 | NA | TRBV18 | CASSTDSYEQYF
TRBJ2-4 | NA | TRBV5-1 | CASSLKGDIQYF
TRBJ1-1 | NA | TRBV4-2 | CASSQEGATNTEAFF
TRBJ2-3 | TRBD2 | TRBV27 | CASSPREAGGTDTQYF
TRBJ2-7 | TRBD1 | TRBV2 | CASSARDSYYEQYF
TRBJ1-1 | TRBD1 | TRBV2 | CASGGPGGQGNTEAFF
TRBJ2-1 | TRBD2 | TRBV7-7 | CASSPGTSGTNEQFF
TRBJ1-1 | NA | TRBV3-1/TRBV3-2 | CASSQIGGYGSEAFF
TRBJ1-1 | TRBD1 | TRBV12-5 | CASGFATTGGRGRTEAFF
TRBJ2-7 | TRBD2 | TRBV7-2 | CASSPTSGGYEQYF
TRBJ2-7 | NA | TRBV6-1 | CASSEDSSYEQYF
TRBJ2-1 | TRBD2 | TRBV2 | CASSGLADYNEQFF
TRBJ2-3 | TRBD2 | TRBV7-8 | CASSPWTRLKTDTQYF
TRBJ2-5 | NA | TRBV5-4 | CASSVTQGSQTQYF
TRBJ2-5 | NA | TRBV19 | CASSAGQILRTQYF
TRBJ1-2 | TRBD1 | TRBV12-3/TRBV12-4 | CASSRGQVYGYTF
TRBJ2-7 | TRBD1 | TRBV12-3/TRBV12-4 | CASSLQGAYEQYF
TRBJ2-7 | TRBD1 | TRBV7-9 | CASSWTGDSEQYF